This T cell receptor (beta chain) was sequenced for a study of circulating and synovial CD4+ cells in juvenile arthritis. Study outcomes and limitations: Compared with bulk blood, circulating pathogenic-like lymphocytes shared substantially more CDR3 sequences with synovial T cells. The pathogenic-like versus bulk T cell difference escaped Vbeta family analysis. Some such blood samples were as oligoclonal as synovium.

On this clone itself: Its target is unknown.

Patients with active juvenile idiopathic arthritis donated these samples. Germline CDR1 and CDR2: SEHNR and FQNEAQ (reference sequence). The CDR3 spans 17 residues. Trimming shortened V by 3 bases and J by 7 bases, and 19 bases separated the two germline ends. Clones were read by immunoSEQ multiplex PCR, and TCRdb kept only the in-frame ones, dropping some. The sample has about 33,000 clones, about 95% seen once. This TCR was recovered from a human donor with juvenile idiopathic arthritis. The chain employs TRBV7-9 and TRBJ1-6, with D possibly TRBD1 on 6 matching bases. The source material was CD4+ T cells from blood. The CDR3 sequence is CASSFQWGQSGNSPLHF. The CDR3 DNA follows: TGTGCCAGCAGCTTCCAGTGGGGACAAAGTGGGAATTCACCCCTCCACTTT.